A single sample is the source of the 20 T cell receptor beta chains below, sequenced in a study of CD8 T cells in ankylosing spondylitis. TCRdb redid the calling of the 5' RACE reads with MiXCR, one entry per CDR3 protein. In the table there are around 130,000 distinct CDR3 sequences, 9.3% of which are singletons. Material for sequencing was blood, either unsorted or a sorted T cell fraction (not recorded which). Source of these receptors: a male donor with ankylosing spondylitis or in good health (not recorded which).

This clonotype was recorded only once. A read error is possible here, since a much larger clone lies one base away. This chain uses TRBV6-5 with TRBJ2-7, with TRBD1 matching over 8 bases. Per the germline V gene, CDR1 is MNHEY and CDR2 is SVGAGI. There are 14 residues in the CDR3. V shed 8 bases, J shed 6 bases, and the junction held 12 bases outside the gene matches. CDR3 DNA: TGTGCCAGCTATTACCGGGGACAGGATACCGAGCAGTACTTC. Its translation: CASYYRGQDTEQYF.

At least ten counts were recorded for this clonotype. This rearrangement joins TRBV7-2 to TRBJ2-2, with D tentatively TRBD2 (5 bases). Germline V gene data show CDR1 as SGHTA and CDR2 as FQGNSA. V was shortened by 2 bases and J by 6 bases, with 16 bases between the two germline ends. The CDR3 is made up of 16 amino acids. The CDR3 loop is CASSLRGRGGAGELFF. CDR3 bases: TGTGCCAGCAGCTTACGAGGGCGCGGTGGGGCCGGGGAGCTGTTTTTT.

This chain connects TRBV29-1 to TRBJ1-2; D is unresolved. Germline lookup yields CDR1 SQVTM and CDR2 ANQGSEA. The CDR3 covers 13 residues. The ends were cut back, 6 bases at V and 5 bases at J, with 16 bases in the middle. Here the CDR3 reads CSVRSGIGYGYTF. The CDR3 bases are TGCAGCGTGAGGTCGGGGATTGGGTATGGCTACACCTTC.

This clonotype was recorded at least ten times. The V and J genes are TRBV7-6 and TRBJ2-1, with a weak D call TRBD2 (5 bases). CDR3 length equals 14 residues. Germline V gives CDR1 SGHVS, CDR2 FNYEAQ. Trimming left V 1 base short and J 8 bases short, with 12 bases between. CDR3 DNA: TGTGCCAGCAGCTTAGGACTAACAATACATGAGCAGTTCTTC. This gives the protein CASSLGLTIHEQFF.

This rearrangement joins TRBV2 to TRBJ2-5, with D uncertain. V was cut by 6 bases and J by 5 bases, with 25 bases left in between. Germline CDR1 is SNHLY and CDR2 is FYNNEI. The CDR3 contains 17 residues. The CDR3 loop reads CASSIPKRVILGETQYF. CDR3 coding DNA: TGTGCCAGCAGCATTCCGAAACGGGTCATCCTCGGGGAGACCCAGTACTTC.

This clonotype was seen at least ten times. The gene calls are TRBV11-2 and TRBJ2-7, with 9 bases fitting TRBD2. CDR3 length equals 20 residues. Germline CDR1 reads SGHAT; CDR2 reads FQNNGV. V lost 2 bases, J lost 1 base, and 18 bases stayed unmatched. CDR3 in amino acids: CASSLRSGASGTRGSYEQYF. CDR3 in DNA: TGTGCCAGCAGCTTAAGGTCCGGGGCTAGCGGGACTAGGGGATCCTACGAGCAGTACTTC.

This clonotype was recorded many times. This chain links TRBV21-1 with TRBJ2-7; the D segment call TRBD1 is taken from the table without a DNA check. TRBV21-1 has pseudogene status. The length of the CDR3 is 13 residues. The CDR3 region is CASTQGRDYEQYF. CDR3 DNA: TGTGCCAGCACCCAGGGACGGGACTACGAGCAGTACTTC.

The table lists this clonotype with many counts. This chain joins TRBV3-1 and TRBJ2-7; the D gene is possibly TRBD1 (6 bases). V was shortened by 1 base and J by 5 bases, with 18 bases between the two germline ends. The CDR3 is made up of 16 amino acids. Germline V gives CDR1 LGHDT, CDR2 YNNKEL (reference sequence). CDR3 sequence reads: CASSQVIGATGDEQYF. The CDR3 DNA follows: TGTGCCAGCAGCCAAGTTATCGGGGCGACAGGCGACGAGCAGTACTTC.

This clonotype was observed at least ten times. This chain joins TRBV24-1 and TRBJ2-5; D call uncertain. The CDR3 runs to 12 residues. The germline V gene has CDR1 KGHDR and CDR2 SFDVKD. The V and J ends lost 2 bases and 3 bases respectively, with 3 bases between them. CDR3: CATSDSKETQYF. CDR3 bases: TGTGCCACCAGTGATTCCAAAGAGACCCAGTACTTC.

V gene TRBV6-2 or TRBV6-3 combines with J gene TRBJ2-5, with D tentatively TRBD2 (5 bases). CDR1 is MNHEY, CDR2 SVGEGT, per germline. The CDR3 sequence is 13 residues long. The V end lost 2 bases, the J end lost 4 bases, and 8 bases lay between the germline ends. The CDR3 DNA sequence: TGTGCCAGCAGTTACCTTAGCGTAGAGACCCAGTACTTC. The encoded protein is CASSYLSVETQYF.

The CDR3 DNA reads TGTGCCAGCAGCCAAGAGCGGGAGGGCCGTTACGAGCAGTACTTC. Protein sequence: CASSQEREGRYEQYF. The gene calls are TRBV3-1 and TRBJ2-7; TRBD2 matches 9 bases. This CDR3 is built from 15 residues. The ends lost 0 bases at V and 4 bases at J; junction bases unmatched: 4. Germline values: CDR1 LGHDT, CDR2 YNNKEL (reference sequence).

This clonotype was seen repeatedly, ten times or more. This sequence joins TRBV12-3 or TRBV12-4 and TRBJ1-4; weak D call: TRBD1 (6 bases). CDR3 length equals 13 residues. V was cut by 6 bases and J by 5 bases, with 10 bases left in between. The chain's CDR3 is CASRLDRNEKLFF. The CDR3 DNA follows: TGTGCCAGCAGACTCGACAGGAATGAAAAACTGTTTTTT.

This chain connects TRBV20-1 to TRBJ2-1, with D maybe TRBD2 (5 bases). The CDR3 sequence is 15 residues long. The germline V gene encodes CDR1 DFQATT and CDR2 SNEGSKA (reference sequence). CDR3 bases: TGCTTCTCTAGCCAGGCTCCGAGCTCCTACAATGAGCAGTTCTTC. Its translation: CFSSQAPSSYNEQFF.

This clonotype has at least ten counts. The chain employs TRBV7-9 and TRBJ2-3, with 7 bases fitting TRBD1. The trim removed 5 bases at V and 2 bases at J, leaving 7 bases unmatched. Germline V gene data show CDR1 as SEHNR and CDR2 as FQNEAQ (reference sequence). This CDR3 region has 15 residues. The CDR3 DNA sequence: TGTGCCAGCAGCCCGTTAGGACAGGACACAGATACGCAGTATTTT. It specifies CASSPLGQDTDTQYF.

V usage is TRBV28 and J usage is TRBJ2-7; the match to TRBD1 covers 9 bases. CDR1 and CDR2 (germline): MDHEN, SYDVKM. The CDR3 consists of 15 residues. Trimming at V came to 5 bases and at J to 3 bases, leaving 8 bases not matched to a gene. The CDR3, as DNA: TGTGCCAGCAGTACAACCGGGACAGGGAACTACGAGCAGTACTTC. The encoded protein is CASSTTGTGNYEQYF.

This clonotype was detected ten times or more. The J gene is TRBJ2-2, the V gene TRBV20-1; D is unclear. Germline V gene sequence: CDR1 DFQATT, CDR2 SNEGSKA (reference sequence). Trimming shortened V by 2 bases and J by 0 bases, and 10 bases separated the two germline ends. This CDR3 comprises 15 residues. The DNA for the CDR3 is TGCAGTGCTAGATGGGCGCAGACGAACACCGGGGAGCTGTTTTTT. Its translation: CSARWAQTNTGELFF.

This clonotype was seen many times. This sequence joins TRBV4-1 and TRBJ2-7, with 9 positions matching TRBD1. The junction had 7 bases not matched to a gene; V was cut back by 2 bases and J by 5 bases. Germline V gene lookup returns CDR1 MGHRA and CDR2 YSYEKL. The CDR3 has 15 amino acids. The CDR3 reads CASSQLGQGLDEQYF. The CDR3, as DNA: TGCGCCAGCAGCCAATTAGGACAGGGGCTGGACGAGCAGTACTTC.

This clonotype was seen only a few times. The gene calls are TRBV3-1 and TRBJ2-7, with D perhaps matching TRBD1 or TRBD2 (5 bases each). The germline V and J ends were trimmed by 2 bases and 3 bases, with 14 bases remaining between them. Germline lookup yields CDR1 LGHDT and CDR2 YNNKEL (reference sequence). The CDR3 is made up of 15 amino acids. CDR3: CASSQNPGPSYEQYF. As DNA, the CDR3 is TGTGCCAGCAGCCAAAACCCGGGACCTAGCTACGAGCAGTACTTC.

At least ten counts were recorded for this clonotype. The CDR3 DNA reads as TGTGCCATCAGTCAGGGAGAAAATGAGCAGTTCTTC. Protein product: CAISQGENEQFF. The chain couples TRBV10-3 to TRBJ2-1, with D perhaps assigned TRBD1 or TRBD2 (5 bases each). This CDR3 contains 12 residues. The germline V and J ends were trimmed by 5 bases and 7 bases, with 9 bases remaining between them. CDR1 is ENHRY and CDR2 is SYGVKD in the germline V gene.

As to this clonotype: A much larger clone sits a single nucleotide away, making a read error possible. Lacking the conserved final phenylalanine or tryptophan, this CDR3 likely reflects a read error. The chain carries TRBV11-1 and TRBJ2-1; 11 bases agree with TRBD2. The junction had 12 bases not matched to a gene; V was cut back by 0 bases and J by 5 bases. Germline CDR1 is SGHAT and CDR2 is FQDESV (reference sequence). The CDR3 covers 19 residues. The DNA of the CDR3 is TGTGCCAGCAGCTTAGCGGGATTGACTAGCGGGAAAAAAGACAATGAGCAGTTCTTA. Its translation: CASSLAGLTSGKKDNEQFL.